The clone carrying this T cell receptor (beta chain) was detected a few times. Its target is unknown. Trimming left V 4 bases short and J 1 base short, with 17 bases between. This CDR3 is 17 amino acids long. In germline, CDR1 is MGHRA, CDR2 YSYEKL. The primer mix had 60 Vbeta and 13 Jbeta primers. Some clones are missing from TCRdb's copy, which holds only in-frame ones; the method was immunoSEQ multiplex PCR. This sample has hundreds of thousands of clones, with more than 65% found just once. This entry comes from a study of cytomegalovirus exposure and HLA in healthy donors. Points from the study as a whole: In a later analysis, TCR beta V- and J-gene trimming showed a link to a missense DCLRE1C variant. For presence/absence analyses, sequencing depth was assumed to be roughly uniform across donors.

The chain is built from TRBV4-1 and TRBJ2-1; tentative D call: TRBD1 (6 bases). The receptor comes from a man aged 18 to 30 in good health and CMV-seronegative. The sample comprised PBMCs. Written as DNA, the CDR3 is TGCGCCAGCAGCCTGGGTGGGGGCCAGAGGTCCTACAATGAGCAGTTCTTC. Residues: CASSLGGGQRSYNEQFF.